Given below is one T cell receptor beta chain in context. This clonotype was recorded at least ten times. The target of this receptor is not known. No qualities accompany the bases; no much larger clone lies one base away. This entry comes from a study of early T cells in non-severe SARS-CoV-2 infection (dated by TCRdb to about 2021). For the wider study: TCR sequencing used bulk RNA from unsorted whole blood, so alpha and beta chains could not be paired.

What the study reported, not specific to this receptor: VDJdb matching was skewed toward anti-spike CD8 responses and likely underestimated virus-specific expansions, missing private and CD4 specificities.

The study was a case-control design nested within a healthcare worker cohort in London, UK, with weekly nasopharyngeal swab PCR tests and blood sampling. Between 23 and 31 March 2020, the week of the UK lockdown, healthcare workers were enrolled and then followed up weekly for as long as 16 weeks. Libraries were prepared through 5' RACE. These reads were obtained on a NextSeq 500. Unique molecular identifiers were attached to individual cDNA molecules in the TCR library protocol so that sequencing error and PCR bias could be corrected. Both TCR alpha and beta chains were sequenced, and tight co-correlation was observed between alpha and beta sequence abundances in each sample. The original methods were these. Decombinator V4 was used to perform V gene, J gene and CDR3 annotation of TCR sequences. TCRs were defined as expanded if a significant change between any two time points was detected under a Poisson model with p below 0.0001. TCR abundances were normalised to the total number of TCRs sequenced per sample and expressed as counts per million. VDJdb, accessed 1 November 2021, was searched for CMV, EBV and SARS-CoV-2 annotated TCRs, with TCRs annotated for multiple antigens excluded. TCRdb reprocessing: public reads trimmed at Q25 with fastp, clones called with MiXCR, in-frame beta chains kept. Identical CDR3 proteins give one entry, which carries the most common genes and DNA. The V and J calls come from TCRdb's annotation, not from the publication. This sample holds about 15,000 distinct CDR3 sequences; approximately 5.4% were observed only once. The ten largest make up around 7% of the sample.

This receptor was taken from an adult who was a healthcare worker with PCR-confirmed SARS-CoV-2 infection or an uninfected control (not recorded which). The sequenced sample was whole blood, obtained at baseline.

CDR3 sequence: CASSFNVDSYEQYF. The DNA reads TGCGCCAGCAGCTTTAACGTTGACTCCTACGAGCAGTACTTC. The V and J segments used are TRBV5-1 and TRBJ2-7, with no confident D gene call. V and J lose 2 bases and 0 bases, and a span of 9 bases separates them. The germline V gene sets CDR1 to SGHRS and CDR2 to YFSETQ. The CDR3 starts with the cysteine, ends with the phenylalanine, and has 14 residues. Of all the DNA, just the CDR3 is kept, 42 bases in frame from base 1.